This TCR beta chain was retrieved from a study of blood T cell repertoires in COVID-19. Study context: Sources were T cells, B-cell-depleted T cells, or PBMCs; the material itself was cDNA or gDNA.

The assay was immunoSEQ multiplex PCR, and TCRdb's table has in-frame clones only and misses some. The sample includes tens of thousands of clones, roughly 90% of them seen just once. The germline V gene has CDR1 SQVTM and CDR2 ANQGSEA. V was clipped by 4 bases and J by 0 bases, with 10 bases between them. CDR3 length: 14 amino acids. The receptor was isolated from a man at least 80 years old with acute or convalescent COVID-19. The sequencing sample was made of peripheral blood. The rearrangement links TRBV29-1 to TRBJ2-1; tentative D call: TRBD2 (5 bases). DNA of the CDR3: TGCAGCGTTGGGGCGGGTGGCTCCTACAATGAGCAGTTCTTC. Translation: CSVGAGGSYNEQFF.